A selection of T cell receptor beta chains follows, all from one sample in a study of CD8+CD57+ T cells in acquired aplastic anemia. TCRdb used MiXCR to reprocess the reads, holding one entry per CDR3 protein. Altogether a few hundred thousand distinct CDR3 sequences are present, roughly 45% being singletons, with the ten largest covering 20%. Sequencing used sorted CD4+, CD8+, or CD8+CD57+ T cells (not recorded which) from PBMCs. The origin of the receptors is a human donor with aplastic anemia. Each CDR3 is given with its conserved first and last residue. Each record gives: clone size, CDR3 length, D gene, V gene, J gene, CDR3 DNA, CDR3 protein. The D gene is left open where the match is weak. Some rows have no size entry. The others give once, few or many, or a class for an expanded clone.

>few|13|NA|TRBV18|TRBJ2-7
TGTGCCAGCTCACTAGCTCGGGGGTACGAGCAGTACTTC
CASSLARGYEQYF
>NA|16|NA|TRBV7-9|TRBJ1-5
TGTGCCAGCAGCTTAAGATATAAGGGGGACGATCAGCCCCAGCATTTT
CASSLRYKGDDQPQHF
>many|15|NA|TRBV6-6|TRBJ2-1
TGTGCCAGCAGGGATCACGTGGGTGCTTATGGTGAGCAGTTCTTC
CASRDHVGAYGEQFF
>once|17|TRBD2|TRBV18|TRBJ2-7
TGTGCCAGCTCATCTCCGGGACTAGCGGGGGGAACCTACGAGCAGTACTTC
CASSSPGLAGGTYEQYF
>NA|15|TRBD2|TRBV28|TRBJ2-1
TGTGCCAGCAGCAAACTTAGCGGGGTAAACAATGAGCAGTTCTTC
CASSKLSGVNNEQFF
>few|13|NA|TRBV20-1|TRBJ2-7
TGCAGTGCTATGGACCTCCGGGGCTACGAGCAGTACTTC
CSAMDLRGYEQYF
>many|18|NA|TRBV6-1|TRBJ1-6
TGTGCCAGCAGTGAAGCCCCCGGCGGGAGCTCCTATAATTCACCCCTCCACTTT
CASSEAPGGSSYNSPLHF
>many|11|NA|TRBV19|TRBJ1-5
TGTGCCAGTAGTATGGCTGGGCCCCAGCATTTT
CASSMAGPQHF
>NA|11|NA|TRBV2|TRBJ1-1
TGTGCCAGTAGAACCACAGGGTTAGCTTTCTTT
CASRTTGLAFF
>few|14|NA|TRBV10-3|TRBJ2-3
TGTGCCAGCTCCGGGGGCGGGGGCACAGATACGCAGTATTTT
CASSGGGGTDTQYF
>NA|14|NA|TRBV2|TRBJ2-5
TGTGCCAGCAGCAAATCCGGGAGCCAAGAGACCCAGTACTTC
CASSKSGSQETQYF
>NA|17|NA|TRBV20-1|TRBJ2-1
TGCAGTGCCAGCAGCCCCCTCGGCAGGGACTCCTACAATGAGCAGTTCTTC
CSASSPLGRDSYNEQFF
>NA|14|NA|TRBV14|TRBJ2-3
TGTGCCAGCAGGCAAGAAAGGCTAGGAGATACGCAGTATTTT
CASRQERLGDTQYF
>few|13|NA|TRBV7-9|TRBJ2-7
TGTGCCAGCAGCCCCTCAGGGACCTACGAGCAGTACTTC
CASSPSGTYEQYF
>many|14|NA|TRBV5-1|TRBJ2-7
TGCGCCAGCAGCTTCGGGGGTTCCCTCTACGAGCAGTACTTC
CASSFGGSLYEQYF
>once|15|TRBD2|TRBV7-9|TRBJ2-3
TGTGCCAGCAGCTTAGACGGGAGGAGTACAGATACGCAGTATTTT
CASSLDGRSTDTQYF
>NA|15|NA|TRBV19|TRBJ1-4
TGTGCCAGTAGTATGTATGGGGGAACTAATGAAAAACTGTTTTTT
CASSMYGGTNEKLFF
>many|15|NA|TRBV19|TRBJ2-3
TGTGCCAGTAGTATCGCGGGTCTAAGGACAGATACGCAGTATTTT
CASSIAGLRTDTQYF
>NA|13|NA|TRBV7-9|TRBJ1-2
TGTGCCAGCACTCGGACAGTCCTTGATGGCTACACCTTC
CASTRTVLDGYTF
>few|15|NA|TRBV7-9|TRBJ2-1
TGTGCCAGCAGCTTAGGGACTGCGGAGGTCCATGAGCAGTTCTTC
CASSLGTAEVHEQFF
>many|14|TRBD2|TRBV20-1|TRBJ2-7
TGCAGTGCTAGAGGGGGGGGAAGTAGTGTCGAGCAGTACTTC
CSARGGGSSVEQYF
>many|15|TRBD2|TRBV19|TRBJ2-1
TGTGCCAGTAAAAGGGTTGGGGGGGACTACAATGAGCAGTTCTTC
CASKRVGGDYNEQFF
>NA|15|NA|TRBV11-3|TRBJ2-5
TGTGCCAGCAGCATCAACGGGCCCCGTCAAGAGACCCAGTACTTC
CASSINGPRQETQYF
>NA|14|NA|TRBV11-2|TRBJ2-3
TGTGCCAGCAGCTTAGGGACAGCTGCGGATACGCAGTATTTT
CASSLGTAADTQYF
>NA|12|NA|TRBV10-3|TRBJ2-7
TGTGCCATCAGGGACAGTTCCTACGAGCAGTACTTC
CAIRDSSYEQYF
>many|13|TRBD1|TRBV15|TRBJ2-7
TGTGCCACCAGAAGACAGGGCGAGTCCGAGCAGTACTTC
CATRRQGESEQYF
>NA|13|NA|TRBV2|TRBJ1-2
TGTGCCAGGGGCGGGGGACAAAACTATGGCTACACCTTC
CARGGGQNYGYTF
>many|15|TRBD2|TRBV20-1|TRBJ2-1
TGCAGTGCTAGGCTCCTAGCGGGGGGCCTTAATGAGCAGTTCTTC
CSARLLAGGLNEQFF
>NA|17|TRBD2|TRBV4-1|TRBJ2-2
TGCGCCAGCAGCCAGGGGGGGGGGTCGAAGAACACCGGGGAGCTGTTTTTT
CASSQGGGSKNTGELFF
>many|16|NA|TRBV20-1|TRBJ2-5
TGCAGTGCTAGATCGGACAGTGGGGACCACCAAGAGACCCAGTACTTC
CSARSDSGDHQETQYF